A selection of T cell receptor beta chains follows, all from one sample in a study of radiotherapy plus CTLA-4 blockade in lung cancer. The assay was immunoSEQ multiplex PCR, and TCRdb's table has in-frame clones only and misses some. The profile shows roughly 97,000 clones, around 74% of them singletons. The sequencing here drew on peripheral blood, taken from a patient treated with radiotherapy plus ipilimumab. The receptors were sampled from a human donor with non-small cell lung cancer who had a partial response to radiotherapy plus ipilimumab. Some clones in this sample may be carry-over from other donors' samples. Both conserved end residues are part of each CDR3. D genes are given only for firm matches. Where a row states a size, it is once, few, many or the class of an expanded clone; other rows omit it.

V gene	clone size	D gene	J gene	CDR3 DNA	CDR3 protein
TRBV27	NA	TRBD2	TRBJ2-7	TGTGCCAGCAGTACCTCAGAAGCGGGGGGCTACGAGCAGTACTTC	CASSTSEAGGYEQYF
TRBV19	NA	NA	TRBJ1-1	TGTGCCAGTAGTATGCCCGGGTACACTGAAGCTTTCTTT	CASSMPGYTEAFF
TRBV7-2	NA	NA	TRBJ2-7	TGTGCCAGCAGCTTAGCGAACAGGAACTATTACGAGCAGTACTTC	CASSLANRNYYEQYF
TRBV7-3	NA	TRBD1	TRBJ2-6	TGTGCCAGCAGCTTAAGGGGACAGCCGTCGAGCTCTGGGGCCAACGTCCTGACTTTC	CASSLRGQPSSSGANVLTF
TRBV7-6	NA	TRBD2	TRBJ2-5	TGTGCCAGCGGGACTAGCGGGAGTGGGGAGACCCAGTACTTC	CASGTSGSGETQYF
TRBV5-6	NA	NA	TRBJ2-4	TGTGCCAGCAGCTTTTTCCACTTAGCCAAAAACATTCAGTACTTC	CASSFFHLAKNIQYF
TRBV5-1	NA	NA	TRBJ1-4	TGCGCCAGCAGCTTGGGGGCCGGAGCGGGTGAAAAACTGTTTTTT	CASSLGAGAGEKLFF
TRBV6-1	once	NA	TRBJ2-5	TGTGCCAGCAGTGACGTGGGCGGGGAGACCCAGTACTTC	CASSDVGGETQYF
TRBV11-3	NA	NA	TRBJ1-3	TGTGCCAGCAGAGGAGGGGCGGCTGGAAACACCATATATTTT	CASRGGAAGNTIYF
TRBV6-1	NA	TRBD2	TRBJ2-2	TGTGCCAGCAGTTCCCTAGCGGGAGTCGGGGAGCTGTTTTTT	CASSSLAGVGELFF
TRBV28	few	NA	TRBJ1-1	TGTGCCAGCAGTCCCCACCGAGGGCGCCTCATGAACACTGAAGCTTTCTTT	CASSPHRGRLMNTEAFF
TRBV29-1	NA	TRBD2	TRBJ2-1	TGCAGCGTTCGGGACTACTCCTACAATGAGCAGTTCTTC	CSVRDYSYNEQFF
TRBV10-1	NA	TRBD2	TRBJ2-7	TGCGCCAGCAGCCCTCCGGGGGCGGGGGGCCCGCGGTACTTC	CASSPPGAGGPRYF
TRBV18	NA	NA	TRBJ1-1	TGTGCCAGCTCAGTGGGCCAGAACACTGAAGCTTTCTTT	CASSVGQNTEAFF
TRBV28	once	NA	TRBJ2-7	TGTGCCAGCTCAAACCCACGGGGGGCATTCGAGCAGTACTTC	CASSNPRGAFEQYF
TRBV11-3	NA	NA	TRBJ1-2	TGTGCCAGCAGCCGGGAGAACTATGGCTACACCTTC	CASSRENYGYTF
TRBV7-6	NA	TRBD2	TRBJ2-7	TGTGCCAGCAGCGTTAGCGGGGGGGCCTACGAGCAGTACTTC	CASSVSGGAYEQYF
TRBV19	few	TRBD1	TRBJ2-7	TGTGCCAGTGGGTACAGGGGTGCTTACGAGCAGTACTTC	CASGYRGAYEQYF
TRBV11-2	NA	TRBD2	TRBJ2-7	TGTGCCAGCAGCTTAGGAGCGGGGGGTCTGTACGAGCAGTACTTC	CASSLGAGGLYEQYF
TRBV7-8	NA	NA	TRBJ1-2	TGTGCCAGCAGCCCAACGGACAGAAACTATGGCTACACCTTC	CASSPTDRNYGYTF
TRBV20-1	NA	NA	TRBJ2-7	TGCAGTGTTCCTCCCCCAGGCGCCCAGAGCTTC	CSVPPPGAQSF
TRBV5-1	NA	TRBD1	TRBJ1-2	TGCGCCAGCAGCTTGGGGGACAGTACCTCCGTCTATGGCTACACCTTC	CASSLGDSTSVYGYTF
TRBV19	NA	TRBD1	TRBJ1-1	TGTGCCAGTAGTACCTCGGACAGGGGGAACACTGAAGCTTTCTTT	CASSTSDRGNTEAFF
TRBV18	NA	TRBD2	TRBJ2-1	TGTGCCAGCTCACCAGGTGCGGGACTAGCGGGGGAGAGCTCCTACAATGAGCAGTTCTTC	CASSPGAGLAGESSYNEQFF
TRBV18	NA	NA	TRBJ2-6	TGTGCCAGCTCACGCGACACCTCTGGGGCCAACGTCCTGACTTTC	CASSRDTSGANVLTF
TRBV6-6	NA	NA	TRBJ1-4	TGTGCCAGCAGCTATGACAGACTCCCTGAGCAGGAAAAACTGTTTTTT	CASSYDRLPEQEKLFF
TRBV5-1	NA	NA	TRBJ2-1	TGCGCCAGCAGCTTCGAATCCCCAGCCTACAATGAGCAGTTCTTC	CASSFESPAYNEQFF